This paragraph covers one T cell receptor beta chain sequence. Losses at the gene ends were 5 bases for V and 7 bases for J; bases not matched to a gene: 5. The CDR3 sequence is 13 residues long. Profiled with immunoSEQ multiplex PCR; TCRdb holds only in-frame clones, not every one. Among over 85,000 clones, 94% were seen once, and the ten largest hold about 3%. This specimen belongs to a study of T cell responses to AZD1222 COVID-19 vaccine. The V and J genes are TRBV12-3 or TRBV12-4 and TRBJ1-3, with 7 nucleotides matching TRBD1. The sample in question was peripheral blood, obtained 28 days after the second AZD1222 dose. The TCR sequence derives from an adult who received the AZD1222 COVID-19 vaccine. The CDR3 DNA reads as TGTGCCAGCAGTAGACAGGGAGGGAACACCATATATTTT. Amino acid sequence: CASSRQGGNTIYF.